Listed here are 8 T cell receptor beta chains from one sample, sequenced in a study of T cells in Graves' hyperthyroidism and ophthalmopathy. Amplified TCR beta CDR3 regions derived from RNA transcripts. HTBI primers were used for first-round RT-PCR of the TCR CDR3. One entry per CDR3 protein, called by TCRdb with MiXCR from the multiplex PCR reads. The data show about 510,000 distinct CDR3 sequences, about 14% seen once. The sequencing input was blood. The receptors were sampled from a woman in her 40s with Graves' hyperthyroidism.

V is TRBV11-1 and J is TRBJ2-2, with TRBD2 identical over 12 bases. The germline V gene encodes CDR1 SGHAT and CDR2 FQDESV (reference sequence). Unmatched junction bases numbered 7, after V lost 1 base and J lost 4 bases. CDR3 size: 18 residues. CDR3 in amino acids: CASSLGPTSGRLTGELFF. Here the CDR3 DNA reads TGTGCCAGCAGCTTAGGACCCACTAGCGGGAGGCTCACCGGGGAGCTGTTTTTT.

The chain links TRBV9 to TRBJ2-2, with 9 bases identical to TRBD2. This CDR3 comprises 15 residues. Looked up from germline, CDR1 is SGDLS and CDR2 is YYNGEE. V shed 3 bases, J shed 8 bases, and the junction held 8 bases outside the gene matches. The CDR3 DNA reads as TGTGCCAGCAGCGAATTAGCGGGAGCTCCTGGGGAGCTGTTTTTT. It yields the protein CASSELAGAPGELFF. Full variable domain (missing parts from reference TRBV9 and TRBJ2-2): DSGVTQTPKHLITATGQRVTLRCSPRSGDLSVYWYQQSLDQGLQFLIQYYNGEERAKGNILERFSAQQFPDLHSELNLSSLELGDSALYFCASSELAGAPGELFFGEGSRLTVL.

This clonotype showed up many times. The rearrangement joins TRBV28 to TRBJ2-7; D is undetermined. The germline V gene has CDR1 MDHEN and CDR2 SYDVKM. Trimming left V 6 bases short and J 2 bases short, with 14 bases between. This CDR3 contains 14 residues. CDR3 loop: CASSSMAPTYEQYF. Here the CDR3 DNA reads TGTGCCAGCAGCTCCATGGCACCGACCTACGAGCAGTACTTC. Drawing the rest from reference TRBV28 and TRBJ2-7, the complete variable domain is DVKVTQSSRYLVKRTGEKVFLECVQDMDHENMFWYRQDPGLGLRLIYFSYDVKMKEKGDIPEGYSVSREKKERFSLILESASTNQTSMYLCASSSMAPTYEQYFGPGTRLTVT.

This clonotype has a count of ten or more. The gene calls are TRBV10-2 and TRBJ2-7, with no clear D. The CDR3 consists of 11 residues. Trimming shortened V by 4 bases and J by 5 bases, and 6 bases separated the two germline ends. Germline V lookup: CDR1 WSHSY, CDR2 SAAADI. The chain's CDR3 is CASSGQDEQYF. In nucleotides, the CDR3 is TGCGCCAGCAGTGGCCAAGACGAGCAGTACTTC.

This clonotype has a count of ten or more. The V gene is TRBV2, the J gene TRBJ1-6; D ambiguous. Germline lookup yields CDR1 SNHLY and CDR2 FYNNEI. The ends were cut back, 4 bases at V and 10 bases at J, with 11 bases in the middle. This CDR3 region has 13 residues. CDR3 DNA: TGTGCCAGCAGTGGGGAGGGTCGGTCACCCCTCCACTTT. Amino acid sequence: CASSGEGRSPLHF.

At least ten counts were recorded for this clonotype. The chain uses TRBV9 and TRBJ2-7, with 13 nucleotides matching TRBD2. This CDR3 spans 16 amino acids. Trimming removed 2 bases from V and 4 bases from J; junction bases left unmatched: 6. The V gene's germline CDR1 is SGDLS and CDR2 YYNGEE. The CDR3 DNA reads TGTGCCAGCAGCGTCGGACTAGCGGGAGCAAGATACGAGCAGTACTTC. This encodes CASSVGLAGARYEQYF.

This clonotype was found a few times. CDR3: CASSQVPPGLAGGYEQFF. The CDR3 coding sequence is TGTGCCAGCAGCCAAGTTCCTCCGGGACTAGCGGGAGGGTATGAGCAGTTCTTC. The chain links TRBV3-1 to TRBJ2-1; 16 nucleotides agree with TRBD2. The CDR3 is 18 residues long. Trimming cost V 1 base and J 8 bases; bases outside gene matches: 8. Germline loops: CDR1 LGHDT, CDR2 YNNKEL (reference sequence).

This clonotype was detected many times. The chain links TRBV12-3 or TRBV12-4 to TRBJ1-1, with 8 bases lining up with TRBD1. The CDR3 consists of 16 residues. Unmatched junction bases numbered 14, after V lost 6 bases and J lost 5 bases. CDR3 nucleotide sequence: TGTGCCAGCAGGCTAAGAAGTCAGGGGGCGCGGACTGAAGCTTTCTTT. Translation gives CASRLRSQGARTEAFF.